These 25 T cell receptor beta chains came from one sample sequenced in a study of T cell responses to AZD1222 COVID-19 vaccine. Measured with immunoSEQ multiplex PCR; TCRdb has only the in-frame clones, and not every one. Among 100,000 to 150,000 clones listed, approximately 90% were seen once. This specimen was peripheral blood, taken on day 0 of MenACWY control vaccination. Every receptor here comes from an adult in good health.

A single count supports this clone. The V and J genes are TRBV5-5 and TRBJ2-1; D is uncertain. This CDR3 comprises 13 residues. The V end was cut by 3 bases, the J end by 5 bases, with 9 bases between. CDR1 is SGHKS, CDR2 YYEKEE, per germline (reference sequence). CDR3 DNA sequence: TGTGCCAGCAGCTCCCTAAAGGACAATGAGCAGTTCTTC. This gives the protein CASSSLKDNEQFF.

This clone was detected only a few times. This rearrangement joins TRBV3-1 (or the pseudogene TRBV3-2) to TRBJ1-5; D is unresolved. The V end was cut by 2 bases, the J end by 5 bases, with 7 bases between. The CDR3 length is 13 residues. Per germline, CDR1 LGHDT and CDR2 YNNKEL (reference sequence). The CDR3 nucleotides read TGTGCCAGCAGCCAAATGGTGGATCAGCCCCAGCATTTT. As protein: CASSQMVDQPQHF.

V gene TRBV11-3 combines with J gene TRBJ2-1, with 12 bases matching TRBD2. CDR1 SGHNT and CDR2 YENEEA come from the germline V gene. V shed 6 bases, J shed 6 bases, and the junction held 15 bases outside the gene matches. The CDR3 is made up of 18 amino acids. In nucleotides, the CDR3 is TGTGCCAGCAGAGTTATCGGGACTAGCGGGTCAAAACCCAATGAGCAGTTCTTC. The encoded protein is CASRVIGTSGSKPNEQFF. Together with reference TRBV11-3 and TRBJ2-1, the CDR3 gives the full variable domain: EAGVVQSPRYKIIEKKQPVAFWCNPISGHNTLYWYLQNLGQGPELLIRYENEEAVDDSQLPKDRFSAERLKGVDSTLKIQPAELGDSAVYLCASRVIGTSGSKPNEQFFGPGTRLTVL.

This chain's CDR3 is CASSQGGGFEKLFF. As DNA, the CDR3 is TGTGCCAGCAGCCAAGGGGGCGGATTTGAAAAACTGTTTTTT. This chain connects TRBV3-1 (or the pseudogene TRBV3-2) to TRBJ1-4, with a tentative D call TRBD1 (5 bases). V dropped 1 base and J dropped 7 bases, with 10 bases sitting between them. The germline V gene encodes CDR1 LGHDT and CDR2 YNNKEL (reference sequence). The CDR3 has 14 residues.

This rearrangement joins TRBV5-5 to TRBJ2-7, with D tentatively TRBD1 (5 bases). The CDR3 is 13 amino acids. Germline V gene lookup returns CDR1 SGHKS and CDR2 YYEKEE (reference sequence). Trimming stripped 5 bases from V and 5 bases from J, with 14 bases between. This chain's CDR3 is CASSQAGMDEQYF. The CDR3 DNA reads TGTGCCAGCAGTCAAGCAGGGATGGACGAGCAGTACTTC. The entire variable domain, with the rest obtained from reference TRBV5-5 and TRBJ2-7, is as follows: DAGVTQSPTHLIKTRGQQVTLRCSPISGHKSVSWYQQVLGQGPQFIFQYYEKEERGRGNFPDRFSARQFPNYSSELNVNALLLGDSALYLCASSQAGMDEQYFGPGTRLTVT.

V and J are TRBV3-1 (or the pseudogene TRBV3-2) and TRBJ1-2, with D uncertain. Germline values: CDR1 LGHDT, CDR2 YNNKEL (reference sequence). Trimming left V 1 base short and J 7 bases short, with 13 bases between. This CDR3 spans 14 amino acids. The CDR3 region has the DNA TGTGCCAGCAGCCAAGCCGCTGCGATTGGTGGCTACACCTTC. Translation gives CASSQAAAIGGYTF.

The chain has TRBV19 and TRBJ2-7, with no clear D. V was pared by 4 bases and J by 2 bases, with 9 bases between. CDR3 size: 13 residues. The germline gives CDR1 LNHDA, CDR2 SQIVND (reference sequence). CDR3 coding DNA: TGTGCCAGTAGTAGCCTGCAAACCTACGAGCAGTACTTC. Its translation: CASSSLQTYEQYF. The full variable domain, completed using reference TRBV19 and TRBJ2-7, is DGGITQSPKYLFRKEGQNVTLSCEQNLNHDAMYWYRQDPGQGLRLIYYSQIVNDFQKGDIAEGYSVSREKKESFPLTVTSAQKNPTAFYLCASSSLQTYEQYFGPGTRLTVT.

The V gene is TRBV11-3, the J gene TRBJ1-1; no firm D call. The CDR3 is 14 amino acids. Trimming shortened V by 2 bases and J by 0 bases, and 7 bases separated the two germline ends. Germline V gene sequence: CDR1 SGHNT, CDR2 YENEEA. The CDR3 region is CASSLMALNTEAFF. The CDR3 DNA reads as TGTGCCAGCAGCTTAATGGCCTTGAACACTGAAGCTTTCTTT.

In DNA, the CDR3 is TGTGCCAGCAGCTTAACAGAGAATAGCAATCAGCCCCAGCATTTT. Its translation: CASSLTENSNQPQHF. The gene calls are TRBV7-8 and TRBJ1-5, with D unclear. CDR3 size: 15 residues. CDR1 SGHVS and CDR2 FQNEAQ come from the germline V gene. Trimming removed 2 bases at V and 0 bases at J, with 8 bases between.

This chain uses TRBV20-1 with TRBJ1-2; 8 bases line up with TRBD1. In germline, CDR1 is DFQATT, CDR2 SNEGSKA (reference sequence). CDR3 size: 13 residues. V was pared by 3 bases and J by 8 bases, with 8 bases of the junction left unmatched. DNA of the CDR3: TGCAGTGCTAGTAACCCAGGGGGCTGGGGCTACACCTTC. This codes for CSASNPGGWGYTF.

This rearrangement joins TRBV7-3 to TRBJ1-1; D call uncertain. CDR1 and CDR2 (germline): SGHTA, FQGTGA. V was pared by 2 bases and J by 4 bases, with 8 bases between. This CDR3 is built from 13 residues. The chain's CDR3 is CASSLGQSTEAFF. In nucleotides, the CDR3 is TGTGCCAGCAGCTTAGGCCAGAGCACTGAAGCTTTCTTT.

This clone was counted a few times. The J gene is TRBJ1-2, the V gene TRBV7-9, with D possibly being TRBD1 (6 bases). CDR3 length: 13 residues. In germline, CDR1 is SEHNR, CDR2 FQNEAQ (reference sequence). The V end lost 5 bases, the J end lost 6 bases, and 13 bases lay between the germline ends. The CDR3: CASSLQGGDGYTF. In DNA, the CDR3 is TGTGCCAGCAGCCTACAGGGTGGGGATGGCTACACCTTC.

J is TRBJ2-7 and V is TRBV5-5, with 10 nucleotides matching TRBD2. The length of the CDR3 is 15 residues. Germline values: CDR1 SGHKS, CDR2 YYEKEE (reference sequence). With 0 bases clipped from V and 4 bases from J, the junction kept 4 bases outside the gene matches. The CDR3 region is CASSLASGSGYEQYF. DNA of the CDR3: TGTGCCAGCAGCTTGGCTAGCGGGAGTGGGTACGAGCAGTACTTC.

This chain connects TRBV7-2 to TRBJ2-3, with D uncertain. CDR1 and CDR2 from the germline V gene are SGHTA and FQGNSA. The CDR3 consists of 13 residues. The germline V and J ends were trimmed by 5 bases and 3 bases, with 9 bases remaining between them. CDR3 sequence: CASSPFETDTQYF. CDR3 DNA sequence: TGTGCCAGCAGCCCCTTCGAGACAGATACGCAGTATTTT.

This chain uses TRBV5-4 with TRBJ2-2; D may be TRBD2 (6 bases). The CDR3 consists of 16 residues. Trimming removed 4 bases at V and 0 bases at J, with 13 bases between. Looked up from germline, CDR1 is SGHNT and CDR2 is YYREEE (reference sequence). DNA for the CDR3: TGTGCCAGCAGCCGCGGGGCGGGGACGAACACCGGGGAGCTGTTTTTT. It encodes CASSRGAGTNTGELFF.

V gene TRBV7-9 combines with J gene TRBJ1-2; D uncertain. Germline CDR1 and CDR2: SEHNR and FQNEAQ (reference sequence). The CDR3 runs 15 residues. Trimming pared 5 bases from V and 5 bases from J, leaving 18 bases between. The CDR3 DNA reads as TGTGCCAGCAGCCAACAATCCGCCCCCTCATATGGCTACACCTTC. Translation gives CASSQQSAPSYGYTF.

V usage is TRBV4-2 and J usage is TRBJ2-1, with D possibly being TRBD1 or TRBD2 (6 bases each). Germline lookup yields CDR1 LGHNA and CDR2 YNFKEQ. The CDR3 sequence is 16 residues long. V was trimmed by 2 bases and J by 8 bases, leaving 19 bases between them. The chain's CDR3 is CASSQPDSGAWDEQFF. In DNA form, the CDR3 reads TGTGCCAGCAGCCAACCTGACTCGGGGGCGTGGGATGAGCAGTTCTTC.

The genes are TRBV25-1 and TRBJ1-2, with 9 bases identical to TRBD1. There are 16 residues in the CDR3. V shed 0 bases and J 2 bases; nucleotides not matched to a gene: 4. CDR1 MGHDK and CDR2 SYGVNS come from the germline V gene. The CDR3 nucleotides are TGTGCCAGCAGTGAATATCGGGACAGGGAAAACTATGGCTACACCTTC. It translates to CASSEYRDRENYGYTF.

This clone was counted at least ten times. V usage is TRBV19 and J usage is TRBJ2-2, with 9 bases that match TRBD2. Germline V gene lookup returns CDR1 LNHDA and CDR2 SQIVND (reference sequence). CDR3 length: 13 residues. The CDR3 protein is CAAGGRANGELFF. Here the CDR3 DNA reads TGTGCTGCGGGCGGGAGGGCCAATGGGGAGCTGTTTTTT.

This clone occurred once. This rearrangement joins TRBV7-8 to TRBJ2-7; D might be TRBD1 or TRBD2, each matching 6 bases. V lost 4 bases, J lost 6 bases, and 19 bases lay in between. The germline gives CDR1 SGHVS, CDR2 FQNEAQ. This CDR3 contains 15 residues. The CDR3 nucleotides are TGTGCCAGCAGCTGGGTTGTGGGGGGCTTTGGCGAGCAGTACTTC. It is translated as CASSWVVGGFGEQYF.

Comments on this clone: This sample includes further DNA sequences coding for the same CDR3. V usage is TRBV7-2 and J usage is TRBJ2-7; 8 bases are shared with TRBD2. CDR1 is SGHTA, CDR2 FQGNSA, per germline. V shed 5 bases and J 3 bases; nucleotides not matched to a gene: 3. The CDR3 runs 13 residues. CDR3 DNA sequence: TGTGCCAGCAGCCCTAGCGGGTTCTACGAGCAGTACTTC. Protein: CASSPSGFYEQYF.

This clone was detected once. This chain connects TRBV5-1 to TRBJ2-1, with D perhaps matching TRBD2 (5 bases). Germline assignment: CDR1 SGHRS and CDR2 YFSETQ. CDR3 size: 13 residues. V shed 0 bases and J shed 14 bases, with 15 bases lying between them. The CDR3 bases are TGCGCCAGCAGCTTGGTTATTGGCGACGGGGAGTTCTTC. Residues: CASSLVIGDGEFF.

The chain recombines TRBV6-5 with TRBJ2-1; D not resolved. The germline gives CDR1 MNHEY, CDR2 SVGAGI. V lost 2 bases and J 7 bases, leaving 6 bases between the germline ends. The CDR3 sequence is 12 residues long. CDR3 protein: CASSYVGNEQFF. DNA for the CDR3: TGTGCCAGCAGTTACGTGGGGAATGAGCAGTTCTTC.

CDR3 loop: CASSLFLGLAGGSYNEQFF. CDR3 DNA: TGTGCCAGCAGCTTATTTTTAGGGCTAGCGGGAGGATCCTACAATGAGCAGTTCTTC. J is TRBJ2-1 and V is TRBV7-8, with TRBD2 identical over 11 bases. Germline assignment: CDR1 SGHVS and CDR2 FQNEAQ. This CDR3 comprises 19 residues. J was trimmed by 1 base and V by 2 bases; bases with no gene match: 10.

The rearrangement uses TRBV7-7 and TRBJ2-1; D call uncertain. Trimming left V 8 bases short and J 7 bases short, with 15 bases between. Germline V gene sequence: CDR1 SSHAT, CDR2 FNYEAQ (reference sequence). The CDR3 runs 13 residues. Written as DNA, the CDR3 is TGTGCCAGCCGCCCCGCGTCTGGGAATGAGCAGTTCTTC. Translating it yields CASRPASGNEQFF.